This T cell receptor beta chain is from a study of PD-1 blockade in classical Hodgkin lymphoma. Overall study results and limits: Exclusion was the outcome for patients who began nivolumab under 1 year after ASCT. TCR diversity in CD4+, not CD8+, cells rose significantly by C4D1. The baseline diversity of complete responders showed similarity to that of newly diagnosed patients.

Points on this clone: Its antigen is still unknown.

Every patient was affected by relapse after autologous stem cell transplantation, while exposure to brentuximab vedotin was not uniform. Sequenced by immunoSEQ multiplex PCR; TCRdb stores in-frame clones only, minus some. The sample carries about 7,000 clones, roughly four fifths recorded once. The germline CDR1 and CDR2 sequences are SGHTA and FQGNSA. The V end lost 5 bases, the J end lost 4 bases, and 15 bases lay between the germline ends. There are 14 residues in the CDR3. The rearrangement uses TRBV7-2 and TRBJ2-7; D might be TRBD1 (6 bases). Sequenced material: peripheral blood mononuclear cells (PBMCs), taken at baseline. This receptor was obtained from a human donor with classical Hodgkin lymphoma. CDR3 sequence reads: CASSRIGGVYEQYF. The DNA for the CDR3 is TGTGCCAGCAGCCGGATAGGGGGAGTTTACGAGCAGTACTTC.